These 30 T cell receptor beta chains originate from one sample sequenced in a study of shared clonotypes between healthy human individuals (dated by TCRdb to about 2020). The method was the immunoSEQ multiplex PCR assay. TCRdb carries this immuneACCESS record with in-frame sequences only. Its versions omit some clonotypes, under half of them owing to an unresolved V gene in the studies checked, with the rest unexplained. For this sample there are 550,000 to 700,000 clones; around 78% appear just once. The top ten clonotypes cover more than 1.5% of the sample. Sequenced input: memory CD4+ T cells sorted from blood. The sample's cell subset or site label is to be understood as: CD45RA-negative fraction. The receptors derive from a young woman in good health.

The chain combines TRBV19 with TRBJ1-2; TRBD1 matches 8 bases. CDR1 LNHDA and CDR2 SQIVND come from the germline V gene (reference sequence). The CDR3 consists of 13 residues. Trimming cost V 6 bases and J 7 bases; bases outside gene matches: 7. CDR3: CASSEDREVGYTF. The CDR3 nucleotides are TGTGCCAGTAGCGAGGACAGGGAGGTTGGCTACACCTTC.

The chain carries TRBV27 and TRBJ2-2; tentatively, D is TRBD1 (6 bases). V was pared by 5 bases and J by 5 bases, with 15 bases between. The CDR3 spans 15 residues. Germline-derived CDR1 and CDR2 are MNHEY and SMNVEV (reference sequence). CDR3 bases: TGTGCCAGCAGTGCAAAACAGGGTACGACCGGGGAGCTGTTTTTT. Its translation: CASSAKQGTTGELFF.

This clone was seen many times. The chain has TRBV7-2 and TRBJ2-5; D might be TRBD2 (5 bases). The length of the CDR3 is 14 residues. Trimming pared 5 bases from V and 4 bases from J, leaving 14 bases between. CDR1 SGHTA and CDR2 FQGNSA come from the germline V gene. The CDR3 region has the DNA TGTGCCAGCAGCAAAGGTTGGGCGGGAGAGACCCAGTACTTC. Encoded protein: CASSKGWAGETQYF.

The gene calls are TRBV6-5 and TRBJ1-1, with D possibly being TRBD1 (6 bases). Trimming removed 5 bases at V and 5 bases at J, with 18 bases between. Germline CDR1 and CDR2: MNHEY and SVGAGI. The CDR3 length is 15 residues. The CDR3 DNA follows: TGTGCCAGCAGTCAAACCTCAGGGGAACGGACTGAAGCTTTCTTT. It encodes CASSQTSGERTEAFF.

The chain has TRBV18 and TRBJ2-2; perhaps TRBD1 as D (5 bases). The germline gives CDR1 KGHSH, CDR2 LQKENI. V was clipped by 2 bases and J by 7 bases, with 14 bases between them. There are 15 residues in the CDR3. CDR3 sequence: CASSPGAAKNGELFF. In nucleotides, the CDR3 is TGTGCCAGCTCACCAGGGGCGGCCAAGAACGGGGAGCTGTTTTTT.

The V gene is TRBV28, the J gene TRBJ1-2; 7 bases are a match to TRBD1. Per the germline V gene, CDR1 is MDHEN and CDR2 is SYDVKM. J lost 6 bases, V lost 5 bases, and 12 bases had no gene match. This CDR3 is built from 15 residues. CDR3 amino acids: CASSPSLRGQNGYTF. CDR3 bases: TGTGCCAGCAGTCCGAGCTTAAGGGGGCAAAATGGCTACACCTTC.

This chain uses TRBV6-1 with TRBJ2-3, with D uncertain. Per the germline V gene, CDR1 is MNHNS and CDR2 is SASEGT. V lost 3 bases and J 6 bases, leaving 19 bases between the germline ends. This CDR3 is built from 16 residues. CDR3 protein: CASSERLSTFVDTQYF. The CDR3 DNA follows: TGTGCCAGCAGTGAGCGCCTTTCCACCTTCGTCGATACGCAGTATTTT.

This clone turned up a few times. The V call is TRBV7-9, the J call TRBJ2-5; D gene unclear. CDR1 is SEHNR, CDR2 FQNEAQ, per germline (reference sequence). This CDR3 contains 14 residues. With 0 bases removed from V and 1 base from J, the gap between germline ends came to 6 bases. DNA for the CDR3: TGTGCCAGCAGCTTAGCTACAGCCCAAGAGACCCAGTACTTC. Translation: CASSLATAQETQYF.

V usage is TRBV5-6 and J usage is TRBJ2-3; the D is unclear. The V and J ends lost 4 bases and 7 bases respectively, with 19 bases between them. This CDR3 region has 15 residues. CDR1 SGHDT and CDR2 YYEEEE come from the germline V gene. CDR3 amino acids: CASSHPTRTQYTQYF. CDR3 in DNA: TGTGCCAGCAGCCACCCGACCCGGACCCAATATACGCAGTATTTT.

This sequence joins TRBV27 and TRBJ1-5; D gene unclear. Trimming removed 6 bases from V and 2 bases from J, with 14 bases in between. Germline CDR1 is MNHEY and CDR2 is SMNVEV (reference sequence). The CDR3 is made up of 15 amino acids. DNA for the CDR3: TGTGCCAGCAGCCGTGGCGGGGATCGCAATCAGCCCCAGCATTTT. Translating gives CASSRGGDRNQPQHF.

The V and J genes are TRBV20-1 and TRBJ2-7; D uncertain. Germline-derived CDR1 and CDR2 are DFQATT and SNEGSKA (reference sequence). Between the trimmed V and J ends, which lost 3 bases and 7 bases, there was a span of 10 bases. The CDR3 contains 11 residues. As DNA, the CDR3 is TGCAGTGCTAGTCCTCCCTTGGAGCAGTACTTC. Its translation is CSASPPLEQYF.

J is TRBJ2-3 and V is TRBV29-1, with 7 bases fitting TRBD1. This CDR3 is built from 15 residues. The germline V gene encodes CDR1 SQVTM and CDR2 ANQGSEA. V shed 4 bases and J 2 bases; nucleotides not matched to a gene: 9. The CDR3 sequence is CSVGHKTGYTDTQYF. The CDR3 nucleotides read TGCAGCGTTGGCCACAAGACAGGGTACACAGATACGCAGTATTTT.

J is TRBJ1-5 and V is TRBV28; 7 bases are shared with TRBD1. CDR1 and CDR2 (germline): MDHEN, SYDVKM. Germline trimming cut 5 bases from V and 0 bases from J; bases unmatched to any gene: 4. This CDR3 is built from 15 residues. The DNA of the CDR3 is TGTGCCAGCAGTCGGACAGGATATAGCAATCAGCCCCAGCATTTT. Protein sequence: CASSRTGYSNQPQHF.

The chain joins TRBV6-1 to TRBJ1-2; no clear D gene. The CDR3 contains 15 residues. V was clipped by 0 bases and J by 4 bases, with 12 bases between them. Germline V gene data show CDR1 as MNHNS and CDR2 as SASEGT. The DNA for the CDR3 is TGTGCCAGCAGTGAAGCAAGGGCGACTCTCTATGGCTACACCTTC. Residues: CASSEARATLYGYTF.

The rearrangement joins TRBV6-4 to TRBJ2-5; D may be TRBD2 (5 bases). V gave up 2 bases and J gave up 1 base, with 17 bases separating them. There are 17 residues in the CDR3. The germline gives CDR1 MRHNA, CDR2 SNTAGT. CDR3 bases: TGTGCCAGCAGTGACCAAAAGAGAAAGGACTTCCAAGAGACCCAGTACTTC. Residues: CASSDQKRKDFQETQYF.

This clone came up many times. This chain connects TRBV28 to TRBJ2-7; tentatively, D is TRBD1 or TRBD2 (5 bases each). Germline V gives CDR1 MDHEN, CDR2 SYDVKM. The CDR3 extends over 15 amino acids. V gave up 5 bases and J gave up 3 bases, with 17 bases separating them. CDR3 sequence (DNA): TGTGCCAGCAGTAGAGGGGTGGGCCTGGGCTACGAGCAGTACTTC. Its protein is CASSRGVGLGYEQYF.

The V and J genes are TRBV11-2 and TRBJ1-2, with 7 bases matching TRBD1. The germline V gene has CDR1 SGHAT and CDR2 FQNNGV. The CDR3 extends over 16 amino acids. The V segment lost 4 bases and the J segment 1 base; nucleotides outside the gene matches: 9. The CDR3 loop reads CASSSPGQVDNYGYTF. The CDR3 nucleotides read TGTGCCAGCAGCTCTCCCGGACAGGTCGATAACTATGGCTACACCTTC.

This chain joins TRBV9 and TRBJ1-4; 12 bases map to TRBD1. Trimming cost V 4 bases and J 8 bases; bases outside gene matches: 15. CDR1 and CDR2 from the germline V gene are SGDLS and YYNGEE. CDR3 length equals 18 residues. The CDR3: CASSPRGAGQGAREKLFF. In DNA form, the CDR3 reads TGTGCCAGCAGCCCGCGAGGGGCGGGACAGGGGGCTAGGGAAAAACTGTTTTTT.

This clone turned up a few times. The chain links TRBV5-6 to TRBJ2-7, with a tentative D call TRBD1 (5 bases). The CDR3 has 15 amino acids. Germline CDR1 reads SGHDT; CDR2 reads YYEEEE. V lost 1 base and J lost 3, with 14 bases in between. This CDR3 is CASSLQGGLNYEQYF. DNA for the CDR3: TGTGCCAGCAGCTTGCAGGGCGGCCTCAACTACGAGCAGTACTTC.

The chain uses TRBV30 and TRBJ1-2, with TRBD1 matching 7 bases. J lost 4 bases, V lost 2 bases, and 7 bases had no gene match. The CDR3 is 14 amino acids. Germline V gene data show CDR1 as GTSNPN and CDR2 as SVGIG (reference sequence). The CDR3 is CAWSPQGVSYGYTF. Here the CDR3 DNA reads TGTGCCTGGAGTCCTCAGGGGGTTAGCTATGGCTACACCTTC.

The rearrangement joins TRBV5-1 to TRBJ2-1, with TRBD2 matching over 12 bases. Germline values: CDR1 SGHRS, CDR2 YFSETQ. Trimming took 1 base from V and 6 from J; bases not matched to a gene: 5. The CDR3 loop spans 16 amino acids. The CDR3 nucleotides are TGCGCCAGCAGCTTGCTAGCGGGAGGGCCTGGCAATGAGCAGTTCTTC. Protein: CASSLLAGGPGNEQFF.

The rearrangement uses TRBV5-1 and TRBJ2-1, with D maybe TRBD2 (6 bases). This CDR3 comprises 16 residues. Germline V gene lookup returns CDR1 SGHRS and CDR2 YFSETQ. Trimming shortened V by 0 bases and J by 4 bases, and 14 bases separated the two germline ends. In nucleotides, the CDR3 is TGCGCCAGCAGCTTGGAGGGCCGGGCGGGGTACAATGAGCAGTTCTTC. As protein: CASSLEGRAGYNEQFF.

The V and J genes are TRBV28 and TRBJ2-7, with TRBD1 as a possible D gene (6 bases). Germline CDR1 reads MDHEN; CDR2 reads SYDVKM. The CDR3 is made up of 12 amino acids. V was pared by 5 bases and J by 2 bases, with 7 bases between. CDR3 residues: CASSGTTYEQYF. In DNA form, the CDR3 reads TGTGCCAGCAGTGGGACAACCTACGAGCAGTACTTC.

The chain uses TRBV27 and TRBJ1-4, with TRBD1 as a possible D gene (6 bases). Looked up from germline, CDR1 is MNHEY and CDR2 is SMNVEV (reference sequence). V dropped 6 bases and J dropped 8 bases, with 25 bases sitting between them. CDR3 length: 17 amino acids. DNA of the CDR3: TGTGCCAGCAGGCGGGATTTATACGGGGGCGCGGGGGAAAAACTGTTTTTT. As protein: CASRRDLYGGAGEKLFF. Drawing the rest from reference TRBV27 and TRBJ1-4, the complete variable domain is EAQVTQNPRYLITVTGKKLTVTCSQNMNHEYMSWYRQDPGLGLRQIYYSMNVEVTDKGDVPEGYKVSRKEKRNFPLILESPSPNQTSLYFCASRRDLYGGAGEKLFFGSGTQLSVL.

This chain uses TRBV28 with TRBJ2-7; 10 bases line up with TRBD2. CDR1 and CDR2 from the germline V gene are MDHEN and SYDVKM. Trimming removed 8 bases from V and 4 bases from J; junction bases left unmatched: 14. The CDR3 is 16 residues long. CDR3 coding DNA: TGTGCCAGCTGGGGATCGAGCGGGAGGGCCGGGTACGAGCAGTACTTC. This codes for CASWGSSGRAGYEQYF.

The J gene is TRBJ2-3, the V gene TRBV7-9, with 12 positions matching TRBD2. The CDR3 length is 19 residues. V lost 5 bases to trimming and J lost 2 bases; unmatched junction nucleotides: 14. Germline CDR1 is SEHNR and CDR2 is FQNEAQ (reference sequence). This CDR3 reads CASSPDRALAGGATDTQYF. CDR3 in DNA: TGTGCCAGCAGCCCCGACAGGGCGCTAGCGGGGGGGGCCACAGATACGCAGTATTTT. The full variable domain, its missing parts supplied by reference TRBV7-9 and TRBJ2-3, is DTGVSQNPRHKITKRGQNVTFRCDPISEHNRLYWYRQTLGQGPEFLTYFQNEAQLEKSRLLSDRFSAERPKGSFSTLEIQRTEQGDSAMYLCASSPDRALAGGATDTQYFGPGTRLTVL.

The CDR3: CASSPGTGNYEQYF. The CDR3 DNA sequence: TGTGCCAGCAGCCCCGGGACAGGAAACTACGAGCAGTACTTC. The chain combines TRBV9 with TRBJ2-7; 8 bases are shared with TRBD1. Per the germline V gene, CDR1 is SGDLS and CDR2 is YYNGEE. The trim removed 4 bases at V and 3 bases at J, leaving 6 bases unmatched. This CDR3 is built from 14 residues.

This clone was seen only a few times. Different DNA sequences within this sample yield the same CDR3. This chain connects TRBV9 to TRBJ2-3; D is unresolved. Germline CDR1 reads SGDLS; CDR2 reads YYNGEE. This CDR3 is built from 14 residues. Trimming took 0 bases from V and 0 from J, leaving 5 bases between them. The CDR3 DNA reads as TGTGCCAGCAGCGTAGTCGGCAGCACAGATACGCAGTATTTT. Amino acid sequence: CASSVVGSTDTQYF.

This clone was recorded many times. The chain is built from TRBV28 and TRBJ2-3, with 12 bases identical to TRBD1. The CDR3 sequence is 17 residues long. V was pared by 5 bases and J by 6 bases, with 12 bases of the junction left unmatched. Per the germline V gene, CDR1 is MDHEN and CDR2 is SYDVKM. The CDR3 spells CASSLRDRGRGADTQYF. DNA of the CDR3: TGTGCCAGCAGTCTCCGGGACAGGGGGCGAGGGGCGGATACGCAGTATTTT.

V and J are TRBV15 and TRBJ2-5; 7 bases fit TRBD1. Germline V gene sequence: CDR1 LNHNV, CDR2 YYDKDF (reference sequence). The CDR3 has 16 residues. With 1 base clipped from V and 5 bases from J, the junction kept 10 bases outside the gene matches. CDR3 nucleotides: TGTGCCACCAGCAGAGCAACAGGGGTCGGGTGGGAGACCCAGTACTTC. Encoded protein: CATSRATGVGWETQYF.